This record covers a single TCR beta chain. These data originate in a study of blood T cell repertoires in COVID-19. Original handling: How many nucleated cells were present was estimated from reference gene primer amplification. TCRdb's table, derived via immunoSEQ multiplex PCR, lists solely in-frame clones and lacks some. The DNA gave D and trimming, while V, J and clone size come from that table. The profile shows hundreds of thousands of clones, approximately 87% of them singletons. V shed 6 bases, J shed 5 bases, and the junction held 10 bases outside the gene matches. Germline V CDR1 and CDR2: MNHEY, SVGAGI. CDR3 length: 15 amino acids.

The chain employs TRBV6-5 and TRBJ2-3; 8 bases line up with TRBD1. Sequencing was carried out using peripheral blood. The clonotype was recovered from a woman between 45 and 65 years old with COVID-19, enrolled during active disease. In DNA form, the CDR3 reads TGTGCCAGCAGCTTTACAGGGGGGTATGGAGATACGCAGTATTTT. The encoded protein is CASSFTGGYGDTQYF.